One T cell receptor (beta chain) is described in this entry. Its antigen is unidentified. This entry is derived from a study of vaccination and CD4 T cells after COVID-19. About the study: Sampling after COVID took place at a median of 101 days (range 35 to 161) following diagnosis. Stimuli were overlapping spike peptide pools of SARS-CoV-2 and three common cold coronaviruses (HCoV-NL63, HCoV-OC43, HCoV-229E). The control cultures got either a CEFX pool, an HIV-1 Nef pool, or no peptide at all.

Treatment defined: 10-day PBMC culture with coronavirus spike peptide pools or control peptides (ViraFEST assay). Once obtained from cultured CD4+ T cells, the DNA was sequenced using the Oncomine TCR Beta short-read assay. Each CDR3 protein gets one entry after TCRdb re-called the PCR reads with MiXCR. Found here are about 18,000 distinct CDR3 sequences, roughly half of them singletons; the top ten hold approximately 13%. General observations from the study: Researchers report that 304 of 307 vaccine-specific clones in convalescent patients proved spike mono-reactive.

CDR3 size: 17 residues. The V end was cut by 4 bases, the J end by 3 bases, with 19 bases between. Germline V lookup: CDR1 MNHNS, CDR2 SASEGT. Sequencing input: CD4+ T cells from blood, cultured in vitro. The J gene is TRBJ2-1, the V gene TRBV6-1, with D uncertain. The source is a human donor who had recovered from COVID-19. CDR3: CASSASTSASIYNEQFF. CDR3 bases: TGTGCCAGCAGTGCGTCCACGAGCGCGTCGATCTACAATGAGCAGTTCTTC.